Below, one T cell receptor (beta chain) is given with its context. This clone was counted a few times. Its antigen has not been determined. No base qualities exist here, and no much larger clone lies one base off it. The sample contains more than one DNA sequence encoding this CDR3. CDR1 and CDR2, looked up from the germline V gene (reference sequence), are DFQATT and SNEGSKA. The CDR3 sequence holds 11 residues, the cysteine and phenylalanine included. Only the CDR3 part of the read is kept: 33 bases, read in frame from the first base. The junction shows trimming of 2 bases on V and 3 bases on J, plus 4 bases between the germline ends. Whole blood was collected in K2EDTA tubes by collaborating institutions according to the institutions' own protocols. For TCRbeta analysis, collaborator samples were shipped as frozen whole blood, as isolated PBMCs, or as DNA extracted from either sample type. The sample belongs to a study of blood T cell repertoires in COVID-19 (dated by TCRdb to the early 2020s). Study-level background: Collaborator samples came from the United States, Italy and Spain and covered acute and convalescent phases of COVID-19. The prospective study material was composed of cDNA or gDNA derived from T cells, B-cell-depleted T cells, or PBMCs. Deeply sampled blood TCRbeta repertoires from subjects exposed to, actively infected with, or recovered from COVID-19 were included in the dataset. The repertoires were made available in a free public database intended to serve as a resource for research on the immune response to SARS-CoV-2. Samples came from the ongoing ImmuneRACE study (first 160 participants) plus 1,254 subjects from 6 global collaborators. Nearly every sample came with metadata listing a de-identified subject ID, COVID-19 status, age in years and sex. Where HLA class I and class II types were available, the types were taken from metadata supplied by the sample provider, not from assay-based typing.

TCRbeta CDR3 regions were amplified from genomic DNA by means of the immunoSEQ Assay, a bias-controlled multiplex PCR. The authors' analysis ran thus. The number of nucleated cells in each sample was estimated by amplification of reference gene primers within the assay. Sequence reads were collapsed and filtered to measure the absolute abundance of every unique TCRbeta CDR3 rearrangement. For each sample, productive Simpson clonality was calculated as the square root of Simpson's diversity index across productive rearrangements. Not all clones reach the TCRdb copy of this immuneACCESS table, which keeps in-frame sequences only. Checked studies attribute under half of the gap to unresolved V genes and leave the rest unexplained. V, J and clone size derive from that table, while D and trimming were established from the DNA sequence. The sample table shows tens of thousands of clones, and approximately 81% are seen once. Jointly, the top ten make up 18% of the sample.

Results and caveats for the whole study, not just this receptor: Clinical and demographic metadata were provided uncurated, with the amount varying by source and participant.

The sequenced sample consisted of peripheral blood. The chain is made from TRBV20-1 and TRBJ1-1; the D gene remains uncertain. The sequence derives from a woman in her sixties or seventies with acute or convalescent COVID-19. The DNA sequence reads TGCAGTGCTAGATCCGACACTGAAGCTTTCTTT. The translation is CSARSDTEAFF.